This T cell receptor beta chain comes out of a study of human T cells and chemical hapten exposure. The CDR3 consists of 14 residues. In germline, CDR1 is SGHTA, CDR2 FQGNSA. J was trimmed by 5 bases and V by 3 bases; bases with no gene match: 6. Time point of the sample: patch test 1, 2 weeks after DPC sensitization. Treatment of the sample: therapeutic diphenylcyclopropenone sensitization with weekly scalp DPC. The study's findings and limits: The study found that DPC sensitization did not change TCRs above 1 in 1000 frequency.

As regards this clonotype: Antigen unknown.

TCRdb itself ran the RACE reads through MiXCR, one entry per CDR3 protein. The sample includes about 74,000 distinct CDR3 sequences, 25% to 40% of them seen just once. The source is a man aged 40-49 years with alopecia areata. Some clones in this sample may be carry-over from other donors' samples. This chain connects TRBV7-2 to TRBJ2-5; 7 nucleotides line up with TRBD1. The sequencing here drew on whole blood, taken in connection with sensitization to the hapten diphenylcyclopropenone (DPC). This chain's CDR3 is CASSFDRASETQYF. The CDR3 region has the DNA TGTGCCAGCAGCTTCGACAGGGCCTCGGAGACCCAGTACTTC.